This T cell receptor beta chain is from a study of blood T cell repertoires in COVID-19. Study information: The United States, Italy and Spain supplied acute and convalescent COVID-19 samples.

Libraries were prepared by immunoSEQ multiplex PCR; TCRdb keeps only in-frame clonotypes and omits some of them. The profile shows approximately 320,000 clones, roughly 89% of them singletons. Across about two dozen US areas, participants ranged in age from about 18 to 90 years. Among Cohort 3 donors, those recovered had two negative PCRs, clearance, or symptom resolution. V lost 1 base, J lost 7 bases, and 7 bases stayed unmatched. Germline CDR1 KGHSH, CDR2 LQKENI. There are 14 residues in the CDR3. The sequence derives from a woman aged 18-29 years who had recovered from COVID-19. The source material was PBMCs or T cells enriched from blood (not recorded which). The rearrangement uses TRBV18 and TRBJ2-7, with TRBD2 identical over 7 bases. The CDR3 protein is CASSPREGTREQYF. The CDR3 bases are TGTGCCAGCTCACCACGGGAGGGGACTCGGGAGCAGTACTTC.